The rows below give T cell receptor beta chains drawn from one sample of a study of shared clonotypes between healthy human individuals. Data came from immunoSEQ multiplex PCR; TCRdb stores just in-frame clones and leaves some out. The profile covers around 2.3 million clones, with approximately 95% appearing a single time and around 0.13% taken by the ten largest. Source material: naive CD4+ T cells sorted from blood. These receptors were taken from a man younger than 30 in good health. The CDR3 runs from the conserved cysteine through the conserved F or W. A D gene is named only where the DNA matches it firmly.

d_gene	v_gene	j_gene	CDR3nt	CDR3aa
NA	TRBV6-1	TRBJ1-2	TGTGCCAGCAGTGAAAACGGACAAGTGTACTATGGCTACACCTTC	CASSENGQVYYGYTF
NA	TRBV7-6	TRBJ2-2	TGTGCCAGCCGGGACGGCCGAGGGGGCGGGGAGCTGTTTTTT	CASRDGRGGGELFF
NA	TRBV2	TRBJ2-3	TGTGCCAGCAGTGAAGGTCATGGAGATACGCAGTATTTT	CASSEGHGDTQYF
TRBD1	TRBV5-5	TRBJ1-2	TGTGCCAGCAGTCTGGGACAGGAGCGCTATGGCTACACCTTC	CASSLGQERYGYTF
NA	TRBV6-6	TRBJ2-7	TGTGCCAGCAGTTACGGGTCATCCCCCTACGAGCAGTACTTC	CASSYGSSPYEQYF
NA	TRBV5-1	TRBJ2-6	TGCGCCAGCAGCTCCCTGGCTCCCTCTGGGGCCAACGTCCTGACTTTC	CASSSLAPSGANVLTF
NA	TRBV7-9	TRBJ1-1	TGTGCCAGCAGCGATGCGTCTTGGGCCACTGAAGCTTTCTTT	CASSDASWATEAFF
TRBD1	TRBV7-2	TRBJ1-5	TGTGCCAGCAGCCGGGGGACAGGAGTTTTTAGCAATCAGCCCCAGCATTTT	CASSRGTGVFSNQPQHF
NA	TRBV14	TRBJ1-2	TGTGCCAGCAGCCGAGAGTTAAACTATGGCTACACCTTC	CASSRELNYGYTF
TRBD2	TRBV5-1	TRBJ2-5	TGCGCCAGCAGCTTGGGTGCCGGGACTAGCGCAGAGACCCAGTACTTC	CASSLGAGTSAETQYF
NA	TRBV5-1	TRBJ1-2	TGCGCCAGCAGCTTGTCGGGGAGTACCAACTATGGCTACACCTTC	CASSLSGSTNYGYTF
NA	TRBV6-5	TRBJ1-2	TGTGCCAGCAGGGGCTATGGCTACACCTTC	CASRGYGYTF
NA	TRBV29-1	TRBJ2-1	TGCAGCGTCGGACACAATGAGCAGTTCTTC	CSVGHNEQFF
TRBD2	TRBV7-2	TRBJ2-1	TGTGCCAGCAGCTTACGCGGTAGCGGGACACTCTACAATGAGCAGTTCTTC	CASSLRGSGTLYNEQFF
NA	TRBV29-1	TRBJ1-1	TGCAGCGCGAGTAGGGGAACGAACACTGAAGCTTTCTTT	CSASRGTNTEAFF
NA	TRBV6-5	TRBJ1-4	TGTGCCAGCAGTTCCAGGGGTTCTAATGAAAAACTGTTTTTT	CASSSRGSNEKLFF
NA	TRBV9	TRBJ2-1	TGTGCCAGCAGCCCCTGGGGGGAATCCTACAATGAGCAGTTCTTC	CASSPWGESYNEQFF
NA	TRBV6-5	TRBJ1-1	TGTGCCAGCAGTCATCGACCCAACACTGAAGCTTTCTTT	CASSHRPNTEAFF
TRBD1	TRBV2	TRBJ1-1	TGTGCCAGCAGTGAAGGACAGGGGATCACTGAAGCTTTCTTT	CASSEGQGITEAFF
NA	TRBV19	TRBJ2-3	TGTGCCAGTAGTGACAGCAGAAAGGGTACGCAGTATTTT	CASSDSRKGTQYF
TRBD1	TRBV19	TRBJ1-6	TGTGCCAGTAGTACCAAAAAGACAGGGAGTAATTCACCCCTCCACTTT	CASSTKKTGSNSPLHF
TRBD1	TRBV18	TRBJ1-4	TGTGCCAGCTCACCGAGTAGACAGGGAACAAGGCTGTTTTTT	CASSPSRQGTRLFF
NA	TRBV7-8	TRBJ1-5	TGTGCCAGCAGCCCTGGGGGGATGTTTGGCAATCAGCCCCAGCATTTT	CASSPGGMFGNQPQHF
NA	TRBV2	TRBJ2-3	TGTGCCAGCAGTCCCGAGAGGACGCAGTATTTT	CASSPERTQYF
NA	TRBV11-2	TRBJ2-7	TGTGCCAGCAGCTTCGGCGGACTCTACGAGCAGTACTTC	CASSFGGLYEQYF
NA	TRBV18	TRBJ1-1	TGTGCCAGCTCACTCCTATCTTCGGGGCCCAGTGAAGCTTTCTTT	CASSLLSSGPSEAFF
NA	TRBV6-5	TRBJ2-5	TGTGCCAGCAGTAGGGACTCGAAAGAGACCCAGTACTTC	CASSRDSKETQYF
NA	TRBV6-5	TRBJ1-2	TGTGCCAGCAGTCCTCCCGCGGGCGGCTACACCTTC	CASSPPAGGYTF
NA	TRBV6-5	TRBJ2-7	TGTGCCAGCTCGAACTCCTACGAGCAGTACTTC	CASSNSYEQYF
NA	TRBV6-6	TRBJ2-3	TGTGCCAGCAGCGGCGGTGTCGATACGCAGTATTTT	CASSGGVDTQYF
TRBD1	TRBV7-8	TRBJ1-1	TGTGCCAGCAGCTTAGCGCCGGGACAGGGAATCACTGAAGCTTTCTTT	CASSLAPGQGITEAFF
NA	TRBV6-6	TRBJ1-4	TGTGCCAGCAGGAAACAGGGCACGGAAAAACTGTTTTTT	CASRKQGTEKLFF
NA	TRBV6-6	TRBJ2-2	TGTGCCAGCAGTTACTCGGCAGGGGCGGGGGAGCTGTTTTTT	CASSYSAGAGELFF
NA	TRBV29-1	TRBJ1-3	TGCAGCGTCGGCTCTGGAAACACCATATATTTT	CSVGSGNTIYF
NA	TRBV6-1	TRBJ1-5	TGTGCCAGCAGTGATCTGGATGGTTGGCAGCCCCAGCATTTT	CASSDLDGWQPQHF
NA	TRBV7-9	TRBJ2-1	TGTGCCAGCATCCCTAGGAGCTCCTACAATGAGCAGTTCTTC	CASIPRSSYNEQFF
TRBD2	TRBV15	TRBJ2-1	TGTGCCACCAGCAGAGGACTAGCGGGATCGGATGAGCAGTTCTTC	CATSRGLAGSDEQFF
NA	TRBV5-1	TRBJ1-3	TGCGCCAGCGCCCAGGGCCCTGGAAACACCATATATTTT	CASAQGPGNTIYF
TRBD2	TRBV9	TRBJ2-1	TGTGCCAGCAGCGCGGGGCTAGCGGGAGGGGGGACTAAGGGCAATGAGCAGTTCTTC	CASSAGLAGGGTKGNEQFF
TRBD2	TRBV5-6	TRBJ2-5	TGTGCCAGCAGCAACGGGGGACTAGCGTTTGAGACCCAGTACTTC	CASSNGGLAFETQYF
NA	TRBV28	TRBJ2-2	TGTGCCAGCAGTTTTGTGGAGAACACCGGGGAGCTGTTTTTT	CASSFVENTGELFF
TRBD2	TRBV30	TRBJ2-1	TGTGCCTGGAGCGGTCTCGGGACTAGCGGGAGGAGCAATGAGCAGTTCTTC	CAWSGLGTSGRSNEQFF
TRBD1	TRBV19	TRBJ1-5	TGTGCCAGTAGTATAGTCGGACAGGGCGATCAGCCCCAGCATTTT	CASSIVGQGDQPQHF
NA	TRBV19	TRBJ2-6	TGTGCCAGTAGTCCCCGGACGGCACGGTTGGGGGCCAACGTCCTGACTTTC	CASSPRTARLGANVLTF
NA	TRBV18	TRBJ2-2	TGTGCCAGCTCACCACTCGCGAGCGGTAGGGCCGGGGAGCTGTTTTTT	CASSPLASGRAGELFF